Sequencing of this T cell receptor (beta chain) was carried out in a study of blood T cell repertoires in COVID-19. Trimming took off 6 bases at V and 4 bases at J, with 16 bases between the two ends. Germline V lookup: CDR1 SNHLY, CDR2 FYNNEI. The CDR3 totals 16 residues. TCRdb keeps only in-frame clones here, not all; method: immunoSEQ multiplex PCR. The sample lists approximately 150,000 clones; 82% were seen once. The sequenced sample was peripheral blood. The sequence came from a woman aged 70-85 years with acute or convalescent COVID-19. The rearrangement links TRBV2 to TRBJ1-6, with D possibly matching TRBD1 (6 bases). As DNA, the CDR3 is TGTGCCAGCAGCGAGAGACAGGTCGATTATAATTCACCCCTCCACTTT. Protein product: CASSERQVDYNSPLHF.